Listed below are T cell receptor beta chains from one sample, sequenced in a study of identical twins. TCRdb called the 5' RACE reads again in MiXCR, with one record for every CDR3 protein. The repertoire holds 250,000 or so distinct CDR3 sequences, 6.5% to 9.5% seen once, with 3% to 3.5% in the top ten. This same sample was also taken into another study, of yellow fever vaccine responses in identical twins.

Sequencing used CD8+ T cells sorted from blood. The receptors come from a woman younger than 35 in good health. CDR3s include the opening cysteine and the closing phenylalanine or tryptophan. A D gene is named only where the DNA matches it firmly. Size is omitted from some rows. Given values are once, few, many or a class for expanded clones.

>few|TRBV27|-|TRBJ2-7
CASSLSGAHEQYF
TGTGCCAGCAGTTTATCGGGGGCCCACGAGCAGTACTTC
>many|TRBV5-1|-|TRBJ2-1
CASSLQSSRDEPYNEQFF
TGCGCCAGCAGCTTGCAGAGCAGTCGGGATGAGCCCTACAATGAGCAGTTCTTC
>-|TRBV30|-|TRBJ2-3
CAWGRGASSTDTQYF
TGTGCCTGGGGGAGGGGGGCATCTAGCACAGATACGCAGTATTTT
>few|TRBV2|-|TRBJ2-3
CASSEGTPTSTDTQYF
TGTGCCAGCAGTGAAGGGACACCAACTAGCACAGATACGCAGTATTTT
>-|TRBV7-2|-|TRBJ2-1
CASSIGFKYNEQFF
TGTGCCAGCAGCATAGGGTTTAAGTACAATGAGCAGTTCTTC
>many|TRBV4-3|-|TRBJ2-7
CASSQDWGERSYEQYF
TGCGCCAGCAGCCAAGATTGGGGGGAGAGGTCCTACGAGCAGTACTTC
>-|TRBV7-2|TRBD1|TRBJ2-1
CASSPYRGWNEQFF
TGTGCCAGCAGCCCCTACAGGGGGTGGAATGAGCAGTTCTTC
>many|TRBV29-1|TRBD2|TRBJ2-1
CSVGGGSSSYNEQFF
TGCAGCGTGGGAGGCGGGAGTAGCTCCTACAATGAGCAGTTCTTC
>-|TRBV27|-|TRBJ2-7
CASSLAGDPYEQYF
TGTGCCAGCAGTTTGGCAGGGGACCCCTACGAGCAGTACTTC
>-|TRBV7-9|-|TRBJ1-1
CALGDAEAFF
TGTGCCTTGGGGGATGCTGAAGCTTTCTTT
>few|TRBV7-8|TRBD1|TRBJ2-1
CASSSLTGYSSYNEQFF
TGTGCCAGCAGCTCCTTGACAGGGTACTCCTCCTACAATGAGCAGTTCTTC
>-|TRBV27|-|TRBJ2-3
CASSSLMVPDTQYF
TGTGCCAGCAGTTCACTCATGGTTCCAGATACGCAGTATTTT
>-|TRBV20-1|TRBD2|TRBJ2-3
CSARGGSPDTQYF
TGCAGTGCTAGGGGCGGGAGTCCCGATACGCAGTATTTT
>many|TRBV6-2/TRBV6-3|-|TRBJ1-2
CASSYPHSRLIKDGYTF
TGTGCCAGCAGTTACCCCCACAGCAGGCTGATAAAGGATGGCTACACCTTC
>once|TRBV5-5|-|TRBJ2-1
CAMGPSPRHEQFF
TGTGCCATGGGCCCAAGTCCCCGGCATGAGCAGTTCTTC